The present TCR beta chain was sequenced within a study of T cell responses to AZD1222 COVID-19 vaccine. TCRdb keeps only in-frame clones here, not all; method: immunoSEQ multiplex PCR. The repertoire has fewer than 200,000 clones, around nine tenths of them found once; the top ten carry around 3.6%. The source is an adult who received the MenACWY meningococcal vaccine as a control. The sample in question was peripheral blood, obtained 28 days after the second dose of the MenACWY control vaccine.

The CDR3 region is CASSLASPGAEQYF. CDR3 bases: TGCGCCAGCAGCTTGGCCAGTCCTGGCGCCGAGCAGTACTTC. This chain links TRBV5-1 with TRBJ2-7; D is uncertain. Looked up from germline, CDR1 is SGHRS and CDR2 is YFSETQ. Trimming shortened V by 0 bases and J by 6 bases, and 13 bases separated the two germline ends. CDR3 size: 14 residues.